These T cell receptor beta chains were read from a single sample in a study of blood T cell repertoires in COVID-19. Here immunoSEQ multiplex PCR was the method, and the copy in TCRdb shows in-frame clones only, minus some. The data show under 250,000 clones, around 85% seen once. The sequenced material came from peripheral blood. Every receptor here comes from a woman aged 55-70 years with active or convalescent COVID-19. The CDR3 runs from the conserved cysteine through the conserved F or W. Each record gives: clone size, J gene, D gene, V gene, CDR3 protein, CDR3 DNA. D genes are given only for firm matches. A clone size is listed for some rows: how often the clone was seen (once, few, many), or a class if it is expanded.

. TRBJ2-1 TRBD2 TRBV24-1 CATSAGLAGANEQFF TGTGCCACCAGTGCCGGACTAGCGGGGGCCAATGAGCAGTTCTTC
few TRBJ1-2 . TRBV6-5 CASTKDRFYGYTF TGTGCCAGCACCAAGGACAGATTCTATGGCTACACCTTC
once TRBJ2-1 . TRBV3-1/TRBV3-2 CASSRSLADYNEQFF TGTGCCAGCAGTAGGTCGCTAGCAGACTACAATGAGCAGTTCTTC
. TRBJ2-1 . TRBV7-3 CASSLAGRGGSSYNEQFF TGTGCCAGCAGCTTAGCGGGACGTGGGGGTAGCTCCTACAATGAGCAGTTCTTC
. TRBJ1-5 TRBD1 TRBV7-8 CASSLTGGAGQPQHF TGTGCCAGCAGCTTAACAGGGGGCGCGGGACAGCCCCAGCATTTT
. TRBJ2-7 . TRBV21-1 CASSKQEMAYEQYF TGTGCCAGCAGCAAACAAGAGATGGCCTACGAGCAGTACTTC
. TRBJ2-7 TRBD1 TRBV18 CASSNRDSSSYEQYF TGTGCCAGCTCAAACCGGGACAGTAGCTCCTACGAGCAGTACTTC
few TRBJ2-3 . TRBV4-2 CASSQSPLPSTDTQYF TGTGCCAGCAGCCAAAGCCCCCTTCCAAGCACAGATACGCAGTATTTT
few TRBJ2-3 . TRBV2 CASSIRSEADTQYF TGTGCCAGCAGTATTCGTTCCGAGGCGGATACGCAGTATTTT
. TRBJ1-5 TRBD1 TRBV28 CASSRTGEVQPQHF TGTGCCAGCAGCCGGACAGGGGAAGTTCAGCCCCAGCATTTT
. TRBJ1-4 . TRBV6-1 CASSEARGEFNEKLFF TGTGCCAGCAGTGAAGCTCGTGGGGAGTTTAATGAAAAACTGTTTTTT
. TRBJ1-3 . TRBV2 CASTLGGSGNTIYF TGTGCCTCTACCTTGGGGGGATCTGGAAACACCATATATTTT
. TRBJ2-5 TRBD2 TRBV3-1/TRBV3-2 CASSHRLAGGRETQYF TGTGCCAGCAGCCACCGACTAGCGGGAGGTAGGGAGACCCAGTACTTC
few TRBJ2-5 . TRBV7-9 CASSATGSRETQYF TGTGCCAGCAGCGCTACAGGGAGTCGAGAGACCCAGTACTTC
. TRBJ2-2 TRBD2 TRBV9 CASSVEGLVTGELFF TGTGCCAGCAGCGTAGAAGGACTAGTCACCGGGGAGCTGTTTTTT
. TRBJ2-1 . TRBV9 CASSVGPSDNEQFF TGTGCCAGCAGCGTAGGGCCGAGCGACAATGAGCAGTTCTTC
. TRBJ2-3 . TRBV5-1 CASSLEGPLAVPDTQYF TGCGCCAGCAGCTTGGAAGGACCACTAGCAGTCCCAGATACGCAGTATTTT
. TRBJ2-4 TRBD2 TRBV5-1 CASSNRLAGVGNIQYF TGCGCCAGCAGCAACCGACTAGCGGGAGTTGGAAACATTCAGTACTTC
. TRBJ1-2 . TRBV24-1 CATSDGTGRGNYGYTF TGTGCCACCAGTGATGGCACGGGCAGGGGTAACTATGGCTACACCTTC
. TRBJ2-1 . TRBV6-5 CASSFHYNEQFF TGTGCCAGCAGTTTCCATTACAATGAGCAGTTCTTC
. TRBJ1-4 . TRBV28 CASSQQQGTNEKLFF TGTGCCAGCAGTCAGCAACAGGGAACTAATGAAAAACTGTTTTTT
few TRBJ2-2 TRBD1 TRBV7-6 CASSSTSGQGGIWAGELFF TGTGCCAGCAGCTCGACCTCGGGACAGGGAGGAATTTGGGCCGGGGAGCTGTTTTTT
. TRBJ2-1 TRBD2 TRBV10-3 CAISPGLERYNEQFF TGTGCCATCAGTCCGGGACTAGAAAGATACAATGAGCAGTTCTTC
. TRBJ2-1 TRBD2 TRBV5-1 CASSSTSTPQYNEQFF TGCGCCAGCAGCTCGACTAGCACTCCCCAATACAATGAGCAGTTCTTC
. TRBJ2-7 . TRBV11-3 CASSLSSYEQYF TGTGCCAGCAGCTTAAGTAGCTACGAGCAGTACTTC
. TRBJ1-1 . TRBV28 CASKGGWGTEAFF TGTGCCAGCAAAGGCGGGTGGGGCACTGAAGCTTTCTTT
once TRBJ1-3 TRBD1 TRBV18 CASSPPTQGSGNTIYF TGTGCCAGCTCACCACCGACACAGGGGTCTGGAAACACCATATATTTT
. TRBJ2-2 . TRBV27 CASTIDRPTNTGELFF TGTGCCAGCACCATAGACAGGCCAACGAACACCGGGGAGCTGTTTTTT
. TRBJ2-1 TRBD2 TRBV5-1 CASSLRLAFSYNEQFF TGCGCCAGCAGCTTGAGACTAGCTTTCTCCTACAATGAGCAGTTCTTC
. TRBJ1-4 . TRBV3-1/TRBV3-2 CASSPHNPATNEKLFF TGTGCCAGCAGCCCCCACAACCCTGCAACTAATGAAAAACTGTTTTTT
. TRBJ2-1 . TRBV5-4 CASSLGVRLGNEQFF TGTGCCAGCAGCTTAGGGGTACGCTTAGGCAATGAGCAGTTCTTC
. TRBJ1-4 . TRBV30 CAWSGQIGEKLFF TGTGCCTGGAGTGGACAGATCGGTGAAAAACTGTTTTTT